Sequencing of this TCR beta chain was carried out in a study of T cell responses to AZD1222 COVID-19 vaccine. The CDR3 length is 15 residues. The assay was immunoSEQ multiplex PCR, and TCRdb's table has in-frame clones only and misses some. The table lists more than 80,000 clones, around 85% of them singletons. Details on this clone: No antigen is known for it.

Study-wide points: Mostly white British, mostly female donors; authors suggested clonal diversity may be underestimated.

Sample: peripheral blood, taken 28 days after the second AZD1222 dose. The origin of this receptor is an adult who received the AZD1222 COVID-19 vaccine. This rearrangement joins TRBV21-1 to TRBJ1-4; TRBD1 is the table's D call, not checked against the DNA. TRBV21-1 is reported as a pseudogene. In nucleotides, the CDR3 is TGTGCCAGCAGGGACAACAGGGGTAATGTTGAAAAACTGTTTTTT. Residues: CASRDNRGNVEKLFF.